One T cell receptor (beta chain) is described in this entry. Other DNA sequences from this sample encode an identical CDR3 as well. The data belong to a study of blood T cell repertoires in COVID-19. Study summary: The study drew acute and convalescent COVID-19 samples from the United States, Italy and Spain.

Germline assignment: CDR1 SGHTA and CDR2 FQGNSA. The CDR3 extends over 13 amino acids. Trimming left V 1 base short and J 1 base short, with 4 bases between. Clones were read by immunoSEQ multiplex PCR, and TCRdb kept only the in-frame ones, dropping some. The sample carries 55,000 to 80,000 clones, approximately 90% recorded once. The sequencing input was peripheral blood. V and J are TRBV7-2 and TRBJ1-1; no firm D call. The clonotype originates from a man aged 45 to 65 with acute or convalescent COVID-19. DNA for the CDR3: TGTGCCAGCAGCTTAGGACAGAACACTGAAGCTTTCTTT. It translates to CASSLGQNTEAFF.